This T cell receptor beta chain was sequenced in a study of blood T cells in healthy people across ages. CDR1 is KGHSH, CDR2 LQKENI, per germline. V shed 0 bases and J shed 1 base, with 3 bases lying between them. The CDR3 loop spans 13 amino acids. Every participating donor contributed roughly 10 milliliters of peripheral blood through a draw. This clonotype was counted only a few times. A J-beta primer mix and a sample-barcoded 5' primer were used in a second PCR of roughly 7 to 12 cycles. Each CDR3 protein gets one entry after TCRdb re-called the 5' RACE reads with MiXCR. The repertoire holds more than 800,000 distinct CDR3 sequences, with 25% to 35% as singletons.

The clonotype comes from a woman over 75 in good health. The rearrangement uses TRBV18 and TRBJ1-1; D gene unclear. The sample was blood. For the CDR3, the DNA is TGTGCCAGCTCACCACCCCGGAACACTGAAGCTTTCTTT. It specifies CASSPPRNTEAFF.